What follows are 13 T cell receptor beta chains derived from one specimen sequenced in a study of T cell responses to AZD1222 COVID-19 vaccine. Clones were sequenced by immunoSEQ multiplex PCR, and TCRdb holds only the in-frame ones, with some missing. The sample includes about 69,000 clones, roughly 85% of them seen just once. The sample consisted of peripheral blood, taken on day 0 of AZD1222 vaccination. Receptors were obtained from an adult in good health.

The genes are TRBV5-1 and TRBJ1-6; 9 bases are shared with TRBD1. The germline CDR1 and CDR2 sequences are SGHRS and YFSETQ. The CDR3 has 16 residues. V lost 1 base to trimming and J lost 7 bases; unmatched junction nucleotides: 6. The CDR3 DNA follows: TGCGCCAGCAGCTTGCAGGGACAGGGAGCCAATTCACCCCTCCACTTT. Translating it yields CASSLQGQGANSPLHF.

This rearrangement joins TRBV3-1 (or the pseudogene TRBV3-2) to TRBJ2-7; D is possibly TRBD2 (5 bases). Germline V CDR1 and CDR2: LGHDT, YNNKEL (reference sequence). This CDR3 is built from 13 residues. The V end was cut by 1 base, the J end by 6 bases, with 10 bases between. The CDR3 nucleotides read TGTGCCAGCAGCCAAGTTGGCGGGCTCGAGCAGTACTTC. As protein: CASSQVGGLEQYF.

The CDR3 sequence is CASSQEPRAYNSPLHF. The CDR3 coding sequence is TGCGCCAGCAGCCAAGAGCCCAGGGCCTATAATTCACCCCTCCACTTT. The gene calls are TRBV4-1 and TRBJ1-6, with D possibly TRBD1 on 5 matching bases. V lost 0 bases and J 2 bases, leaving 8 bases between the germline ends. This CDR3 is built from 16 residues. Germline CDR1 is MGHRA and CDR2 is YSYEKL.

This clone was seen only a few times. The V and J genes are TRBV18 and TRBJ1-1; 7 bases are shared with TRBD1. Germline assignment: CDR1 KGHSH and CDR2 LQKENI. The V gene end was trimmed by 6 bases and the J gene end by 0 bases; junction bases not matched to a gene: 4. The CDR3 covers 14 residues. The CDR3 is CASSQGTVNTEAFF. The DNA of the CDR3 is TGTGCCAGCTCCCAAGGGACAGTGAACACTGAAGCTTTCTTT.

This clone was seen only once. The chain links TRBV27 to TRBJ2-4, with 13 positions matching TRBD2. The germline V gene encodes CDR1 MNHEY and CDR2 SMNVEV (reference sequence). The CDR3 loop spans 18 amino acids. Trimming took 5 bases from V and 7 from J; bases not matched to a gene: 14. CDR3 DNA sequence: TGTGCCAGCAGTGGCAACAAATGGACTAGCGGGAGTGGGAACATTCAGTACTTC. The encoded protein is CASSGNKWTSGSGNIQYF.

The chain recombines TRBV29-1 with TRBJ1-1, with D perhaps TRBD1 (5 bases). The CDR3 is made up of 12 amino acids. Germline CDR1 and CDR2: SQVTM and ANQGSEA. Trimming left V 3 bases short and J 3 bases short, with 8 bases between. The CDR3 nucleotides read TGCAGCGTTGATGGGGGGGACACTGAAGCTTTCTTT. It yields the protein CSVDGGDTEAFF.

The chain has TRBV7-9 and TRBJ1-2; D gene uncertain. The CDR3 is made up of 15 amino acids. Per germline, CDR1 SEHNR and CDR2 FQNEAQ (reference sequence). Deletions cut 1 base from V and 0 bases from J, with 9 bases between. The CDR3 DNA is TGTGCCAGCAGCTTAGGGTACAGAGCTAACTATGGCTACACCTTC. Its translation is CASSLGYRANYGYTF.

CDR3 nucleotides: TGTGCCAGCAGCCCCAGAGGGCTAGCTACCTACGAGCAGTACTTC. This encodes CASSPRGLATYEQYF. The J gene is TRBJ2-7, the V gene TRBV13; D may be TRBD2 (5 bases). Trimming took 5 bases from V and 2 from J, leaving 16 bases between them. The CDR3 length is 15 residues. From germline, CDR1 is PRHDT and CDR2 FYEKMQ (reference sequence).

V usage is TRBV14 and J usage is TRBJ2-5, with TRBD2 matching over 9 bases. Germline loops: CDR1 SGHDN, CDR2 FVKESK. The CDR3 has 18 amino acids. Trimming cost V 4 bases and J 7 bases; bases outside gene matches: 19. The CDR3 loop is CASSPGTEISGGGGTQYF. CDR3 nucleotide sequence: TGTGCCAGCAGCCCCGGGACAGAGATTAGCGGGGGCGGCGGGACCCAGTACTTC.

The V and J genes are TRBV29-1 and TRBJ2-1, with TRBD2 matching over 14 bases. After removal of 1 base from V and 10 bases from J, the junction contained 3 bases not matched to a gene. The CDR3 totals 14 residues. The germline V gene has CDR1 SQVTM and CDR2 ANQGSEA. The CDR3 loop reads CSVEGTSGRKEQFF. CDR3 bases: TGCAGCGTTGAAGGGACTAGCGGGAGGAAAGAGCAGTTCTTC.

This sequence joins TRBV28 and TRBJ2-1; TRBD2 agrees at 14 bases. The CDR3 is 16 amino acids. V shed 5 bases and J 7 bases; nucleotides not matched to a gene: 7. The germline V gene has CDR1 MDHEN and CDR2 SYDVKM. The CDR3 is CASSPTSGRAENEQFF. CDR3 nucleotides: TGTGCCAGCAGTCCGACTAGCGGGAGGGCCGAAAATGAGCAGTTCTTC.

CDR3 in amino acids: CASSFAQGVNTEAFF. The CDR3 coding sequence is TGTGCCAGCAGCTTTGCGCAGGGGGTTAACACTGAAGCTTTCTTT. The V gene is TRBV7-9, the J gene TRBJ1-1; 7 bases fit TRBD1. This CDR3 is 15 amino acids long. The trim removed 3 bases at V and 2 bases at J, leaving 6 bases unmatched. Germline values: CDR1 SEHNR, CDR2 FQNEAQ (reference sequence).

This rearrangement joins TRBV18 to TRBJ2-5; D call uncertain. The CDR3 is 11 residues long. CDR1 and CDR2 (germline): KGHSH, LQKENI. V gave up 2 bases and J gave up 5 bases, with 3 bases separating them. In nucleotides, the CDR3 is TGTGCCAGCTCACCAGGCGAGACCCAGTACTTC. Amino acid sequence: CASSPGETQYF.